Below, 9 T cell receptor beta chains from the same sample are listed, as sequenced in a study of blood T cells in healthy people across ages. Sample-barcoded 5' priming and a J-beta primer mix drove a second PCR of about 7 to 12 cycles. TCRdb analysed the 5' RACE reads with MiXCR anew, one entry per CDR3 protein. The sample carries roughly 1,800,000 distinct CDR3 sequences, 49% recorded once. Sequencing was performed on blood. Receptors were obtained from a woman aged 40 to 50 in good health.

The rearrangement links TRBV20-1 to TRBJ1-1; no firm D call. Germline V gene lookup returns CDR1 DFQATT and CDR2 SNEGSKA (reference sequence). The CDR3 extends over 11 amino acids. V was cut by 3 bases and J by 6 bases, with 8 bases left in between. Here the CDR3 reads CSASEVSEAFF. Here the CDR3 DNA reads TGCAGTGCTAGTGAAGTGTCTGAAGCTTTCTTT.

This clonotype appeared a few times. The chain carries TRBV10-3 and TRBJ2-4; D is uncertain. This CDR3 contains 12 residues. Trimming removed 3 bases at V and 13 bases at J, with 13 bases between. CDR1 ENHRY and CDR2 SYGVKD come from the germline V gene. The CDR3 DNA follows: TGTGCCATCAGTGATGGGTCGGGTGAGCAGTACTTC. Translation gives CAISDGSGEQYF.

The chain employs TRBV4-3 and TRBJ1-6; D gene uncertain. CDR1 is LGHNA, CDR2 YSLEER, per germline. This CDR3 has 17 amino acids. The V end was cut by 0 bases, the J end by 9 bases, with 18 bases between. In DNA, the CDR3 is TGCGCCAGCAGCCAAGATCCAGGAGGCCTCCCTTTTTCACCCCTCCACTTT. Protein sequence: CASSQDPGGLPFSPLHF.

This clonotype was seen a handful of times. This chain uses TRBV20-1 with TRBJ2-5; 8 bases align to TRBD2. The CDR3 consists of 16 residues. V was pared by 2 bases and J by 3 bases, with 11 bases of the junction left unmatched. CDR1 and CDR2 from the germline V gene are DFQATT and SNEGSKA (reference sequence). CDR3: CSARQAFSGGKETQYF. In nucleotides, the CDR3 is TGCAGTGCTAGACAAGCCTTTTCGGGGGGGAAAGAGACCCAGTACTTC.

The chain has TRBV12-3 or TRBV12-4 and TRBJ2-2, with TRBD2 matching 8 bases. The CDR3 is 16 residues long. V shed 2 bases and J 4 bases; nucleotides not matched to a gene: 6. CDR3 amino acids: CASSLSTGGATGELFF. The DNA of the CDR3 is TGTGCCAGCAGTTTATCAACCGGGGGGGCCACCGGGGAGCTGTTTTTT.

CDR3 region: CASSSGTDNEKLFF. Here the CDR3 DNA reads TGTGCCAGCAGCTCCGGGACGGATAATGAAAAACTGTTTTTT. The V call is TRBV7-9, the J call TRBJ1-4; a possible D gene is TRBD1 (5 bases). Germline-derived CDR1 and CDR2 are SEHNR and FQNEAQ (reference sequence). The CDR3 totals 14 residues. V lost 4 bases and J lost 4, with 10 bases in between.

V is TRBV6-2 or TRBV6-3 and J is TRBJ1-6; D is unclear. The length of the CDR3 is 19 residues. V dropped 9 bases and J dropped 0 bases, with 24 bases sitting between them. Per germline, CDR1 MNHEY and CDR2 SVGEGT. The CDR3 is CASSRLRVPGSSYNSPLHF. The CDR3 DNA is TGTGCCAGTAGTCGCCTCCGAGTTCCAGGTAGCTCCTATAATTCACCCCTCCACTTT.

The chain employs TRBV3-1 and TRBJ2-7; D is ambiguous. V shed 3 bases and J shed 4 bases, with 10 bases lying between them. The CDR3 length is 13 residues. Germline V gene data show CDR1 as LGHDT and CDR2 as YNNKEL (reference sequence). CDR3 bases: TGTGCCAGCAGCCATGGTCTTTTGTACGAGCAGTACTTC. As protein: CASSHGLLYEQYF.

This clonotype was seen just once. V usage is TRBV7-2 and J usage is TRBJ1-1; D is unresolved. In germline, CDR1 is SGHTA, CDR2 FQGNSA. Trimming cost V 3 bases and J 1 base, with 9 bases left between them. The CDR3 has 14 residues. Written as DNA, the CDR3 is TGTGCCAGCAGCTTGGCAAGGCCGAACACTGAAGCTTTCTTT. As protein: CASSLARPNTEAFF.